This T cell receptor beta chain emerged from a study of T-cell reconstitution after alpha-beta-depleted transplantation in children. Construction of the TCRbeta library involved unique molecular identifiers. TCRdb analysed the PCR reads with MiXCR anew, one entry per CDR3 protein. The repertoire has around 370,000 distinct CDR3 sequences, around 10% of them found once; the top ten carry 2% to 3%. This clonotype has a handful of counts. This TCR came from a human donor who donated a stem cell graft to a child with acute lymphoblastic leukemia. The source material was PBMCs from the stem cell graft donor, sampled from the stem cell graft.

The CDR3 is CASSPGSGVYF. As DNA, the CDR3 is TGTGCCAGCAGCCCCGGGTCCGGAGTGTACTTC. V and J are TRBV3-1 and TRBJ2-4, with D unresolved. This CDR3 spans 11 amino acids. CDR1 and CDR2 (germline): LGHDT, YNNKEL (reference sequence). V dropped 4 bases and J dropped 15 bases, with 13 bases sitting between them.